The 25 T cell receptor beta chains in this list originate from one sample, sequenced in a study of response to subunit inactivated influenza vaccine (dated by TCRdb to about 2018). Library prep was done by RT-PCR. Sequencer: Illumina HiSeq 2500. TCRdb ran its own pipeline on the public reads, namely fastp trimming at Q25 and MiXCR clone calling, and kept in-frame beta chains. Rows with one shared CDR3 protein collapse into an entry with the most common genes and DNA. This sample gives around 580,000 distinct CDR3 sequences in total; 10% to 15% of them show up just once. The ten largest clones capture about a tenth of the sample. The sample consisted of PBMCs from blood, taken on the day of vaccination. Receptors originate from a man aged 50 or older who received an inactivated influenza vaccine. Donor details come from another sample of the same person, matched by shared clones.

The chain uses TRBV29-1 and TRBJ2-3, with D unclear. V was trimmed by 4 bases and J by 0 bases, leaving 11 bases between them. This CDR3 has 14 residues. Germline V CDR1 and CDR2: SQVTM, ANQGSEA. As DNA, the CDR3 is TGCAGCGTTGTTTATTCGTCTAGCACAGATACGCAGTATTTT. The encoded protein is CSVVYSSSTDTQYF.

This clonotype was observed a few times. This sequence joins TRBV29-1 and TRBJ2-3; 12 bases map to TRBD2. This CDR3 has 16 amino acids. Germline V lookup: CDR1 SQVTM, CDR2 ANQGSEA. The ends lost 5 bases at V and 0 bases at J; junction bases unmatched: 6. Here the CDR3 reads CSVFKTSGGSTDTQYF. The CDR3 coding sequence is TGCAGCGTTTTCAAGACTAGCGGGGGAAGCACAGATACGCAGTATTTT.

The DNA for the CDR3 is TGTGCCAGATCGGGACAGACTCTCTATGGCTACACCTTC. It translates to CARSGQTLYGYTF. The chain employs TRBV5-8 and TRBJ1-2, with TRBD1 matching over 7 bases. Germline assignment: CDR1 SGHTS and CDR2 YDEGEE. Unmatched junction bases numbered 8, after V lost 8 bases and J lost 4 bases. The length of the CDR3 is 13 residues.

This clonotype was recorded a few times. In DNA, the CDR3 is TGCGCCAGCAGCTTAAATCCGGGACTCGCTAGCACAGATACGCAGTATTTT. Protein product: CASSLNPGLASTDTQYF. This chain uses TRBV4-1 with TRBJ2-3; a possible D gene is TRBD2 (6 bases). CDR1 is MGHRA, CDR2 YSYEKL, per germline. The CDR3 runs to 17 residues. Trimming stripped 5 bases from V and 0 bases from J, with 18 bases between.

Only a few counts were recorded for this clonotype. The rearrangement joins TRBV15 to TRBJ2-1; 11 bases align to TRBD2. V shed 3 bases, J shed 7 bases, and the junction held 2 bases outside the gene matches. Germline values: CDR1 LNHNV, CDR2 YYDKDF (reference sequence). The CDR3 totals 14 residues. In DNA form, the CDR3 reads TGTGCCACCAGCAGTAGCGGGAGGGCAAATGAGCAGTTCTTC. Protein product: CATSSSGRANEQFF.

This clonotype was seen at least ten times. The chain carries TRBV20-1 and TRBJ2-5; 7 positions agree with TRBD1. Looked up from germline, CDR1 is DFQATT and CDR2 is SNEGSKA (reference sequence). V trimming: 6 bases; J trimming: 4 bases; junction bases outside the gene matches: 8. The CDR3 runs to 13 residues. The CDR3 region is CSAPRTGTETQYF. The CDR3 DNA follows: TGCAGTGCCCCCCGGACAGGAACAGAGACCCAGTACTTC.

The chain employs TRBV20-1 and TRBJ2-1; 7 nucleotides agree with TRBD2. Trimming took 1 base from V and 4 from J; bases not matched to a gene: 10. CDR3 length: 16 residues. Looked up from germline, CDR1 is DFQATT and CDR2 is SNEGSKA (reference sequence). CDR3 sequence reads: CSARGGLVRAYNEQFF. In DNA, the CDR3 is TGCAGTGCTAGAGGAGGACTAGTTCGGGCTTACAATGAGCAGTTCTTC.

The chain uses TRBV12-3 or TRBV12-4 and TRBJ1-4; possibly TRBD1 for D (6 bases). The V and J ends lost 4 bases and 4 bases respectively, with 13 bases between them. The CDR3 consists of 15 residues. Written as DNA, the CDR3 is TGTGCCAGCAGTTCGGTCGAGGGGGATAATGAAAAACTGTTTTTT. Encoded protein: CASSSVEGDNEKLFF.

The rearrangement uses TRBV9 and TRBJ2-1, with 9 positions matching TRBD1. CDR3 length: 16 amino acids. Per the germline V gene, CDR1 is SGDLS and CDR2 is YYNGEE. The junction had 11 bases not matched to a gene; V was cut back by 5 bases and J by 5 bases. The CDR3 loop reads CASSISGTGFNNEQFF. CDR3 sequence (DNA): TGTGCCAGCAGTATTAGTGGGACAGGGTTCAACAATGAGCAGTTCTTC.

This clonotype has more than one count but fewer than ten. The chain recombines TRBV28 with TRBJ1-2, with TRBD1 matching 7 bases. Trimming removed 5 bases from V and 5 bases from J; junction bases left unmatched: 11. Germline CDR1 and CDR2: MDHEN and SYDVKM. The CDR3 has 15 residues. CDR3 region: CASSPLGTATYGYTF. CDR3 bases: TGTGCCAGCAGTCCACTCGGGACAGCTACTTATGGCTACACCTTC.

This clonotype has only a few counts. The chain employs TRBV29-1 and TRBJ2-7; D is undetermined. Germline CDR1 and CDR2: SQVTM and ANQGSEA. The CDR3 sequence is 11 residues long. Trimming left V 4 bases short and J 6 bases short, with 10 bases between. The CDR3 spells CSVVDPGEQYF. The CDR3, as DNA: TGCAGCGTTGTTGACCCGGGCGAGCAGTACTTC.

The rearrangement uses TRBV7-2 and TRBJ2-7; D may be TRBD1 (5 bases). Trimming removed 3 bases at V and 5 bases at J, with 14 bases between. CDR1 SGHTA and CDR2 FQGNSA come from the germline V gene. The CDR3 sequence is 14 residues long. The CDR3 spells CASSFQAGPHEQYF. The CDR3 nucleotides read TGTGCCAGCAGCTTTCAAGCAGGGCCCCACGAGCAGTACTTC.

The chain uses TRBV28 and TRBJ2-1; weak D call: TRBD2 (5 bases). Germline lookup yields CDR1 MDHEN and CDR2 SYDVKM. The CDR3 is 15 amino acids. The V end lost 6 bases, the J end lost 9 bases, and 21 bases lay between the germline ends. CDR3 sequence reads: CASSSGRTGKGEQFF. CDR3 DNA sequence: TGTGCCAGCAGCTCAGGCAGGACCGGGAAGGGTGAGCAGTTCTTC.

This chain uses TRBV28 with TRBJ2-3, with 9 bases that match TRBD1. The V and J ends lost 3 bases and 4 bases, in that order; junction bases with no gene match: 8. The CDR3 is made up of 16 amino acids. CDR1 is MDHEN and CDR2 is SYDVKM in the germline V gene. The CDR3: CASSLPGTGFSDTQYF. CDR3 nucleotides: TGTGCCAGCAGTTTGCCCGGGACAGGGTTCTCAGATACGCAGTATTTT. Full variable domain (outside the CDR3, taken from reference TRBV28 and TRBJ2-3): DVKVTQSSRYLVKRTGEKVFLECVQDMDHENMFWYRQDPGLGLRLIYFSYDVKMKEKGDIPEGYSVSREKKERFSLILESASTNQTSMYLCASSLPGTGFSDTQYFGPGTRLTVL.

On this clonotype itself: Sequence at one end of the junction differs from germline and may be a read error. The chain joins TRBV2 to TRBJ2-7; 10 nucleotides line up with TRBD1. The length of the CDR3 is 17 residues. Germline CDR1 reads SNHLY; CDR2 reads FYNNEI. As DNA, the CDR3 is TGTGCCAGCTGTTTTGGGACAGGGGAAACATACGCCTACGAGCAGCACTTC. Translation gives CASCFGTGETYAYEQHF.

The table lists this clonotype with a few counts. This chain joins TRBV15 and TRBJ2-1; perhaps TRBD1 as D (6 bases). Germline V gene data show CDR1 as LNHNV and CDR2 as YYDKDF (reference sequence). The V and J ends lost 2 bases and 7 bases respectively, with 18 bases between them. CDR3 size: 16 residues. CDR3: CATSRSLRDRWNEQFF. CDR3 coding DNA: TGTGCCACCAGCAGATCTCTCCGAGACAGGTGGAATGAGCAGTTCTTC.

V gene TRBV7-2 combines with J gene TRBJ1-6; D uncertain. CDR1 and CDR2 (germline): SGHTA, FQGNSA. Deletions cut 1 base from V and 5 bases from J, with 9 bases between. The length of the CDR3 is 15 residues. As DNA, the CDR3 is TGTGCCAGCAGCTTAGAGGGCACAAATAATTCACCCCTCCACTTT. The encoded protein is CASSLEGTNNSPLHF.

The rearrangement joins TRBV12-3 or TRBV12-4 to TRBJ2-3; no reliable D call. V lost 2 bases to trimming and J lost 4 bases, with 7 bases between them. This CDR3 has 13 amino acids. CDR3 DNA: TGTGCCAGCAGTTTATTTGCCCCAGATACGCAGTATTTT. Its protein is CASSLFAPDTQYF.

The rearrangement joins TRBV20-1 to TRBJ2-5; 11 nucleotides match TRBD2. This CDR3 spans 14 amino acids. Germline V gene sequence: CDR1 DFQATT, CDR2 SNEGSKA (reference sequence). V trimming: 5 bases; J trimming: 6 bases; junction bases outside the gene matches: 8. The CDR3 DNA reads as TGCAGTGCTCCCTTTACTAGCGGGAGACAGACCCAGTACTTC. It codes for CSAPFTSGRQTQYF.

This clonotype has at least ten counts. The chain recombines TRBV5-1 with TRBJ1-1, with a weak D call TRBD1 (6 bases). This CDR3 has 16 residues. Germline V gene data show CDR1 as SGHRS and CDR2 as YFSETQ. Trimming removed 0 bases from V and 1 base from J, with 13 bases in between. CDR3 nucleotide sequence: TGCGCCAGCAGCTTGGCCTTATGGACAGAGAACACTGAAGCTTTCTTT. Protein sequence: CASSLALWTENTEAFF.

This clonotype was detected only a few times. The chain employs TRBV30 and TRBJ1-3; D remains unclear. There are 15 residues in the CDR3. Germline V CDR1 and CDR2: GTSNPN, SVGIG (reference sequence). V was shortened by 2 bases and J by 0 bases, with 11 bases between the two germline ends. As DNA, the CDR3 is TGTGCCTGGAGTTTAGACGCGAGCTCTGGAAACACCATATATTTT. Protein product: CAWSLDASSGNTIYF.

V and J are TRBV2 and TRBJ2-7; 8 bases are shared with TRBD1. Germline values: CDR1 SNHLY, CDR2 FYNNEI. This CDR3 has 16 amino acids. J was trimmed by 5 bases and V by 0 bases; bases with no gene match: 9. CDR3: CASSEALRQGAHEQYF. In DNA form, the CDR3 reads TGTGCCAGCAGTGAAGCGCTTCGGCAGGGGGCCCACGAGCAGTACTTC.

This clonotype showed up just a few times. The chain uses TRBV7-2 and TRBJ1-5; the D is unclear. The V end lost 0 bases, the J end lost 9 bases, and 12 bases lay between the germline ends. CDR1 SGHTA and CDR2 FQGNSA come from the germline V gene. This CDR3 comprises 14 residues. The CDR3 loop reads CASSLALRTGPQHF. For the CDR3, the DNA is TGTGCCAGCAGCTTAGCTTTGAGGACGGGGCCCCAGCATTTT.

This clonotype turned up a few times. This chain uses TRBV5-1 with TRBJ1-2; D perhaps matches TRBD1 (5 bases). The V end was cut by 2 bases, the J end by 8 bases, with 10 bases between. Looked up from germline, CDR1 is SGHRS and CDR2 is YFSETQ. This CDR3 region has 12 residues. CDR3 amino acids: CASSFDSRGYTF. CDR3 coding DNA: TGCGCCAGCAGCTTCGACAGCCGGGGCTACACCTTC.

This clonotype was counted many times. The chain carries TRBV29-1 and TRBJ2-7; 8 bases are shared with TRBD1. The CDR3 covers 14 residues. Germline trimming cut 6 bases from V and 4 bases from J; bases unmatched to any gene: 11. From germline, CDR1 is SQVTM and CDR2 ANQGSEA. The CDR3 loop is CSVSTGVEAYEQYF. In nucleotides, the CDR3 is TGCAGCGTATCGACAGGGGTGGAAGCGTACGAGCAGTACTTC.